Each of the 18 T cell receptor beta chains below was sequenced from the same sample in a study of regulatory T cells in long-lasting Graves disease. As to time point: persistent/refractory GD, antithyroid drugs over 5 years with positive TRAb. PBMCs provided the RNA from which the TCR library was made. Arm-PCR of CDR3 regions and iRepertoire HTBI primers were the basis on which TCR beta libraries were built. TCRdb processed the multiplex PCR reads anew with MiXCR; each CDR3 protein has one entry. The sample carries approximately 500,000 distinct CDR3 sequences, 20% to 25% recorded once. This specimen was peripheral blood mononuclear cells (PBMCs), taken when the disease was refractory, from a patient treated with antithyroid drugs. The receptors shown here come from a female donor with Graves disease.

V is TRBV11-3 and J is TRBJ2-3; D gene ambiguous. The CDR3 has 13 amino acids. V was cut by 1 base and J by 2 bases, with 4 bases left in between. Germline CDR1 SGHNT, CDR2 YENEEA. Written as DNA, the CDR3 is TGTGCCAGCAGCTTAGGATACACAGATACGCAGTATTTT. Protein: CASSLGYTDTQYF.

A few counts support this clonotype. The J gene is TRBJ2-1, the V gene TRBV6-2 or TRBV6-3; 9 nucleotides agree with TRBD2. With 6 bases clipped from V and 5 bases from J, the junction kept 5 bases outside the gene matches. The CDR3 totals 14 residues. Per the germline V gene, CDR1 is MNHEY and CDR2 is SVGEGT. The CDR3 here is CASSRLADDNEQFF. CDR3 coding DNA: TGTGCCAGCAGCAGACTAGCGGACGACAATGAGCAGTTCTTC.

In its sample, this clonotype was seen many times. The chain has TRBV27 and TRBJ2-7, with TRBD1 as a possible D gene (5 bases). Germline V gene lookup returns CDR1 MNHEY and CDR2 SMNVEV (reference sequence). Trimming pared 6 bases from V and 0 bases from J, leaving 12 bases between. This CDR3 has 14 residues. The DNA of the CDR3 is TGTGCCAGCAGACATACGACAGCCTCCTACGAGCAGTACTTC. Encoded protein: CASRHTTASYEQYF.

The table lists this clonotype with many counts. The rearrangement joins TRBV28 to TRBJ1-6, with D unclear. The germline gives CDR1 MDHEN, CDR2 SYDVKM. There are 12 residues in the CDR3. Trimming left V 6 bases short and J 7 bases short, with 7 bases between. In DNA form, the CDR3 reads TGTGCCAGCAGCACGGGGAATTCACCCCTCCACTTT. Amino acids: CASSTGNSPLHF.

Notes on this clonotype: Sequence at one end of the junction differs from germline and may be a read error. In DNA, the CDR3 is TGTGCCGGCAGCTTGTGGTCTAACTATGGCTACACCTTC. Translating gives CAGSLWSNYGYTF. The chain recombines TRBV7-8 with TRBJ1-2; D is undetermined. CDR3 length: 13 residues. Looked up from germline, CDR1 is SGHVS and CDR2 is FQNEAQ.

This clonotype was picked up a small number of times. The chain employs TRBV24-1 and TRBJ2-3; no reliable D call. This CDR3 is 15 amino acids long. Germline V gene lookup returns CDR1 KGHDR and CDR2 SFDVKD. V was shortened by 6 bases and J by 0 bases, with 12 bases between the two germline ends. CDR3 protein: CATSPSSESTDTQYF. The CDR3, as DNA: TGTGCCACCAGTCCCTCGTCGGAGAGCACAGATACGCAGTATTTT.

Many counts were recorded for this clonotype. The chain couples TRBV5-1 to TRBJ1-1, with TRBD1 matching over 7 bases. Germline assignment: CDR1 SGHRS and CDR2 YFSETQ. CDR3 length: 14 amino acids. J lost 3 bases, V lost 2 bases, and 4 bases had no gene match. The CDR3: CASSLQGLDTEAFF. CDR3 nucleotide sequence: TGCGCCAGCAGCTTACAGGGGTTGGACACTGAAGCTTTCTTT.

This chain uses TRBV5-1 with TRBJ1-3, with D unresolved. Between the trimmed V and J ends, which lost 0 bases and 0 bases, there was a span of 7 bases. CDR1 and CDR2 from the germline V gene are SGHRS and YFSETQ. This CDR3 spans 15 amino acids. The CDR3 loop is CASSLAGVSGNTIYF. DNA for the CDR3: TGCGCCAGCAGCTTGGCTGGGGTCTCTGGAAACACCATATATTTT.

This clonotype has only one observation. V and J are TRBV19 and TRBJ1-1, with D unresolved. This CDR3 comprises 17 residues. Trimming removed 4 bases at V and 10 bases at J, with 28 bases between. From germline, CDR1 is LNHDA and CDR2 SQIVND (reference sequence). The CDR3 region is CASSRGVTPRVWLPAFF. For the CDR3, the DNA is TGTGCCAGTAGTAGGGGTGTGACCCCGAGAGTGTGGCTGCCAGCTTTCTTT.

CDR3 sequence: CASSRDTGNTEAFF. In DNA, the CDR3 is TGTGCCAGCAGCCGGGATACAGGTAACACTGAAGCTTTCTTT. This chain connects TRBV28 to TRBJ1-1, with D perhaps TRBD1 (5 bases). Germline V lookup: CDR1 MDHEN, CDR2 SYDVKM. V was pared by 6 bases and J by 2 bases, with 13 bases between. This CDR3 contains 14 residues.

This clonotype appeared a few times. V gene TRBV3-1 combines with J gene TRBJ1-6; D possibly corresponds to TRBD1 (6 bases). CDR1 LGHDT and CDR2 YNNKEL come from the germline V gene (reference sequence). V lost 6 bases and J lost 8, with 14 bases in between. The CDR3 consists of 14 residues. The CDR3 region is CASSLTGSHSPLHF. CDR3 nucleotide sequence: TGTGCCAGCAGTCTAACAGGGAGCCATTCACCCCTCCACTTT.

The V call is TRBV30, the J call TRBJ1-1; D may be TRBD1 (6 bases). The germline V and J ends were trimmed by 4 bases and 9 bases, with 15 bases remaining between them. The germline gives CDR1 GTSNPN, CDR2 SVGIG (reference sequence). CDR3 length: 12 residues. The DNA for the CDR3 is TGTGCCTGGACCCCCCAGGACAGAAAAGCTTTCTTT. This encodes CAWTPQDRKAFF.

The rearrangement links TRBV19 to TRBJ1-2; D is unclear. The CDR3 covers 13 residues. CDR1 is LNHDA, CDR2 SQIVND, per germline (reference sequence). The ends were cut back, 3 bases at V and 2 bases at J, with 7 bases in the middle. DNA for the CDR3: TGTGCCAGTAGTATCGAGTGGAACTATGGCTACACCTTC. This gives the protein CASSIEWNYGYTF.

The chain is built from TRBV6-1 and TRBJ2-7; 10 nucleotides align to TRBD1. The germline CDR1 and CDR2 sequences are MNHNS and SASEGT. The V segment lost 7 bases and the J segment 3 bases; nucleotides outside the gene matches: 9. CDR3 length: 15 residues. The CDR3 here is CASTSGTGDLYEQYF. In DNA form, the CDR3 reads TGTGCCAGCACCTCCGGGACAGGGGACCTCTACGAGCAGTACTTC.

This clonotype occurred many times. The genes are TRBV28 and TRBJ1-4, with TRBD1 as a possible D gene (5 bases). V gave up 5 bases and J gave up 8 bases, with 12 bases separating them. CDR1 is MDHEN and CDR2 is SYDVKM in the germline V gene. This CDR3 contains 13 residues. This chain's CDR3 is CASSKDGAEKLFF. The CDR3 bases are TGTGCCAGCAGTAAGGACGGGGCGGAAAAACTGTTTTTT.

This clonotype appeared many times. This chain's CDR3 is CASSLLPVSYEQYF. The CDR3 nucleotides are TGTGCCAGCAGCCTACTCCCGGTCTCCTACGAGCAGTACTTC. V gene TRBV16 combines with J gene TRBJ2-7; D is unclear. V lost 4 bases to trimming and J lost 0 bases, with 10 bases between them. CDR3 length: 14 amino acids. Germline CDR1 and CDR2: KGHSY and FQNENV.

Only a few counts were recorded for this clonotype. This chain joins TRBV5-4 and TRBJ2-7; 11 bases align to TRBD2. The ends lost 5 bases at V and 4 bases at J; junction bases unmatched: 11. The CDR3 extends over 16 amino acids. CDR1 and CDR2 from the germline V gene are SGHNT and YYREEE (reference sequence). The CDR3 region has the DNA TGTGCCAGCAGTTCTCTGGGGACTAGCGGCTTTTACGAGCAGTACTTC. Protein sequence: CASSSLGTSGFYEQYF.

Comments on this clonotype: A read error is possible here, since a much larger clone lies one base away. The chain is built from TRBV30 and TRBJ1-2; 7 bases agree with TRBD1. The CDR3 totals 11 residues. J gave up 9 bases and V 4 bases, and 5 bases lay outside the gene matches. Germline lookup yields CDR1 GTSNPN and CDR2 SVGIG (reference sequence). The DNA for the CDR3 is TGTGCCTGGAATACAGGGGTTAGCTACACCTTC. As protein: CAWNTGVSYTF.